The 9 T cell receptor beta chains below were found in one sample sequenced in a study of T cells in localized non-small cell lung cancer. Method: immunoSEQ multiplex PCR; TCRdb's copy keeps in-frame clones and lacks some. The sample carries around 30,000 clones, 85% to 95% recorded once. Material: peripheral blood, obtained before any cancer treatment. The receptors here all came from a woman aged 40-70 years with stage I lung adenocarcinoma.

The sample holds one count of this clone. The chain combines TRBV11-2 with TRBJ2-1; D perhaps matches TRBD2 (5 bases). Germline values: CDR1 SGHAT, CDR2 FQNNGV. The CDR3 spans 15 residues. V lost 5 bases to trimming and J lost 2 bases, with 13 bases between them. CDR3 amino acids: CASSPRTRTYNEQFF. Here the CDR3 DNA reads TGTGCCAGCAGCCCAAGGACTCGTACCTACAATGAGCAGTTCTTC.

V usage is TRBV2 and J usage is TRBJ1-5; D gene ambiguous. CDR3 length: 15 residues. Germline V CDR1 and CDR2: SNHLY, FYNNEI. The V and J ends lost 0 bases and 4 bases respectively, with 10 bases between them. DNA of the CDR3: TGTGCCAGCAGTGAAGCGATATTCCGGAATCAGCCCCAGCATTTT. Protein sequence: CASSEAIFRNQPQHF.

This rearrangement joins TRBV18 to TRBJ2-3, with 8 bases aligning to TRBD2. The trim removed 4 bases at V and 4 bases at J, leaving 7 bases unmatched. This CDR3 has 15 residues. CDR1 is KGHSH, CDR2 LQKENI, per germline. CDR3 sequence: CASSLAGSRSDTQYF. CDR3 nucleotides: TGTGCCAGCTCACTAGCGGGATCACGTTCAGATACGCAGTATTTT.

The chain links TRBV9 to TRBJ1-1, with D uncertain. Between the trimmed V and J ends, which lost 3 bases and 4 bases, there was a span of 10 bases. The CDR3 loop spans 13 amino acids. Germline CDR1 reads SGDLS; CDR2 reads YYNGEE. The CDR3 spells CASSERDLTEAFF. The CDR3 bases are TGTGCCAGCAGCGAAAGGGATCTCACTGAAGCTTTCTTT.

The CDR3 DNA follows: TGTGCCAGCAGCTTAGCGTGGCCAGCGGGAGGCAGCATTCAGTACTTC. It specifies CASSLAWPAGGSIQYF. The genes are TRBV7-2 and TRBJ2-4; 9 nucleotides agree with TRBD2. V shed 0 bases and J 9 bases; nucleotides not matched to a gene: 9. CDR3 length: 16 residues. The germline V gene encodes CDR1 SGHTA and CDR2 FQGNSA.

V usage is TRBV5-4 and J usage is TRBJ2-2, with 9 bases matching TRBD1. V shed 10 bases and J 5 bases; nucleotides not matched to a gene: 9. Germline V CDR1 and CDR2: SGHNT, YYREEE (reference sequence). The CDR3 consists of 14 residues. The CDR3 bases are TGTGCCGATTCCCGGGACAGGGAGACCGGGGAGCTGTTTTTT. Amino acids: CADSRDRETGELFF.

This chain uses TRBV4-3 with TRBJ2-3; no clear D gene. Germline lookup yields CDR1 LGHNA and CDR2 YSLEER. There are 9 residues in the CDR3. The V end lost 7 bases, the J end lost 4 bases, and 0 bases lay between the germline ends. The CDR3 DNA sequence: TGCGCCAGCACAGATACGCAGTATTTT. It yields the protein CASTDTQYF.

CDR3 in DNA: TGTGCCAGCAGCTTATACCCCGCAACCAGCAGGTTCAATGAGCAGTTCTTC. Translated, it gives CASSLYPATSRFNEQFF. The chain has TRBV7-3 and TRBJ2-1, with D unresolved. This CDR3 contains 17 residues. The V and J ends lost 2 bases and 6 bases respectively, with 20 bases between them. Per the germline V gene, CDR1 is SGHTA and CDR2 is FQGTGA.

This clone was seen once. This chain connects TRBV10-3 to TRBJ2-7, with no clear D. V was cut by 8 bases and J by 4 bases, with 9 bases left in between. The CDR3 is 11 residues long. The germline V gene encodes CDR1 ENHRY and CDR2 SYGVKD. The CDR3 DNA reads as TGTGCCATCTCATTCCAATACGAGCAGTACTTC. This encodes CAISFQYEQYF.